Below, 25 T cell receptor beta chains from the same sample are listed, as sequenced in a study of cytomegalovirus exposure and HLA in healthy donors. With 60 Vbeta and 13 Jbeta primers, the PCR was carried out. The method was immunoSEQ multiplex PCR; TCRdb's version includes in-frame clones alone and lacks a portion of them. The sample holds approximately 120,000 clones, 60% to 85% seen once. Sequenced sample: PBMCs. The receptors shown here come from a woman between 35 and 50 years old in good health and CMV-seronegative.

This clone has more than one count but fewer than ten. The chain couples TRBV2 to TRBJ2-7, with TRBD2 matching over 12 bases. V shed 0 bases and J 4 bases; nucleotides not matched to a gene: 7. CDR1 SNHLY and CDR2 FYNNEI come from the germline V gene. The CDR3 covers 17 residues. The CDR3 sequence: CASSEARGTSGRYEQYF. CDR3 nucleotide sequence: TGTGCCAGCAGTGAAGCGCGAGGGACTAGCGGGCGGTACGAGCAGTACTTC. The whole variable domain, filled in from reference TRBV2 and TRBJ2-7, reads EPEVTQTPSHQVTQMGQEVILRCVPISNHLYFYWYRQILGQKVEFLVSFYNNEISEKSEIFDDQFSVERPDGSNFTLKIRSTKLEDSAMYFCASSEARGTSGRYEQYFGPGTRLTVT.

This sequence joins TRBV5-4 and TRBJ2-7, with 8 nucleotides matching TRBD2. The CDR3 spans 17 residues. From germline, CDR1 is SGHNT and CDR2 YYREEE (reference sequence). J lost 0 bases, V lost 0 bases, and 8 bases had no gene match. CDR3 nucleotides: TGTGCCAGCAGCTTGGCGATGACTAGCGACGGCTCCTACGAGCAGTACTTC. It codes for CASSLAMTSDGSYEQYF.

The chain combines TRBV6-5 with TRBJ2-7, with D possibly TRBD1 on 6 matching bases. V was clipped by 7 bases and J by 2 bases, with 18 bases between them. CDR3 length: 15 residues. Germline assignment: CDR1 MNHEY and CDR2 SVGAGI. The CDR3 region has the DNA TGTGCCAGCACCTACGAACAGGGACGAACCTACGAGCAGTACTTC. It is translated as CASTYEQGRTYEQYF.

J is TRBJ2-4 and V is TRBV25-1; 7 nucleotides line up with TRBD2. With 7 bases clipped from V and 9 bases from J, the junction kept 9 bases outside the gene matches. The CDR3 runs to 13 residues. CDR1 and CDR2 (germline): MGHDK, SYGVNS. CDR3: CASKVAGAGIQYF. In DNA form, the CDR3 reads TGTGCCAGCAAGGTGGCGGGAGCTGGCATTCAGTACTTC.

V is TRBV15 and J is TRBJ2-6; 7 bases fit TRBD1. Germline V gives CDR1 LNHNV, CDR2 YYDKDF (reference sequence). The CDR3 extends over 16 amino acids. The DNA for the CDR3 is TGTGCTATACTAATGACAGGGCCGGGTGGGGCCAACGTCCTGACTTTC. As protein: CAILMTGPGGANVLTF.

This clone has more than one count but fewer than ten. The rearrangement links TRBV6-5 to TRBJ2-1; TRBD2 aligns across 11 bases. CDR1 and CDR2 from the germline V gene are MNHEY and SVGAGI. The CDR3 spans 15 residues. J was trimmed by 9 bases and V by 5 bases; bases with no gene match: 9. CDR3: CASSKIAGGPIEQFF. For the CDR3, the DNA is TGTGCCAGCAGTAAAATAGCGGGAGGGCCGATTGAGCAGTTCTTC.

The V call is TRBV6-6, the J call TRBJ2-6; 7 bases agree with TRBD2. The CDR3 has 16 residues. The germline gives CDR1 MNHNY, CDR2 SVGAGI (reference sequence). V shed 2 bases, J shed 4 bases, and the junction held 5 bases outside the gene matches. The CDR3 sequence is CASSYPGGLGANVLTF. The CDR3 DNA is TGTGCCAGCAGTTACCCGGGAGGTCTGGGGGCCAACGTCCTGACTTTC.

This chain links TRBV11-1 with TRBJ2-2; tentative D call: TRBD2 (6 bases). Trimming pared 5 bases from V and 1 base from J, leaving 17 bases between. CDR3 size: 17 residues. The germline V gene has CDR1 SGHAT and CDR2 FQDESV (reference sequence). Here the CDR3 reads CASSGDRGGGNTGELFF. Here the CDR3 DNA reads TGTGCCAGCAGCGGCGACCGGGGAGGAGGGAACACCGGGGAGCTGTTTTTT.

This chain links TRBV4-2 with TRBJ2-2; D is unclear. The CDR3 is 16 amino acids. Germline loops: CDR1 LGHNA, CDR2 YNFKEQ. Trimming shortened V by 8 bases and J by 1 base, and 17 bases separated the two germline ends. Here the CDR3 DNA reads TGTGCCAGCGCCCTCCAGGCCGACCTGAACACCGGGGAGCTGTTTTTT. It codes for CASALQADLNTGELFF.

This clone was picked up a small number of times. The chain has TRBV19 and TRBJ2-1; tentative D call: TRBD1 (6 bases). Looked up from germline, CDR1 is LNHDA and CDR2 is SQIVND (reference sequence). This CDR3 is 15 amino acids long. Trimming left V 6 bases short and J 0 bases short, with 12 bases between. The CDR3 sequence is CASRQGRSSYNEQFF. The CDR3, as DNA: TGTGCCAGTAGACAGGGTCGGAGCTCCTACAATGAGCAGTTCTTC.

In regard to this clone: One end of the junction is discordant with germline, which a read error may explain. The chain uses TRBV7-9 and TRBJ1-1, with no clear D. Germline CDR1 is SEHNR and CDR2 is FQNEAQ (reference sequence). This CDR3 is built from 13 residues. CDR3 sequence reads: CSSSFERNTEAFF. For the CDR3, the DNA is TGTTCCAGCAGCTTCGAGAGGAACACTGAAGCTTTCTTT.

CDR3 in DNA: TGTGCCAGCAGTTACTCAGGACAGGCCAATGAGCAGTTCTTC. As protein: CASSYSGQANEQFF. V gene TRBV6-5 combines with J gene TRBJ2-1; 7 nucleotides match TRBD1. Looked up from germline, CDR1 is MNHEY and CDR2 is SVGAGI. The V segment lost 0 bases and the J segment 6 bases; nucleotides outside the gene matches: 2. The CDR3 runs 14 residues.

The chain couples TRBV2 to TRBJ2-3; 7 bases are a match to TRBD2. This CDR3 is 16 amino acids long. V was pared by 6 bases and J by 4 bases, with 13 bases of the junction left unmatched. The germline V gene encodes CDR1 SNHLY and CDR2 FYNNEI. CDR3 region: CASRASRGEGADTQYF. The CDR3 coding sequence is TGTGCCAGCAGGGCCAGCCGGGGGGAAGGGGCAGATACGCAGTATTTT. Complete variable domain (other parts from reference TRBV2 and TRBJ2-3): EPEVTQTPSHQVTQMGQEVILRCVPISNHLYFYWYRQILGQKVEFLVSFYNNEISEKSEIFDDQFSVERPDGSNFTLKIRSTKLEDSAMYFCASRASRGEGADTQYFGPGTRLTVL.

This clone was counted a single time. CDR3 DNA sequence: TGCGCCAGCAGCTTGGCTTCGATAGCTAACAATGAGCAGTTCTTC. As protein: CASSLASIANNEQFF. The chain employs TRBV5-1 and TRBJ2-1; the D is unclear. Germline V gene sequence: CDR1 SGHRS, CDR2 YFSETQ. The CDR3 is 15 residues long. Trimming removed 0 bases at V and 5 bases at J, with 12 bases between.

The chain uses TRBV15 and TRBJ1-2, with 12 nucleotides matching TRBD1. After removal of 6 bases from V and 6 bases from J, the junction contained 8 bases not matched to a gene. In germline, CDR1 is LNHNV, CDR2 YYDKDF (reference sequence). The CDR3 extends over 15 amino acids. This CDR3 is CATRRDRGLGDGYTF. Here the CDR3 DNA reads TGTGCCACCAGAAGGGACAGGGGGCTGGGGGATGGCTACACCTTC.

The chain links TRBV6-6 to TRBJ1-2, with D unresolved. With 6 bases removed from V and 7 bases from J, the gap between germline ends came to 15 bases. CDR3 length: 13 amino acids. Per the germline V gene, CDR1 is MNHNY and CDR2 is SVGAGI (reference sequence). The CDR3 DNA sequence: TGTGCCAGCAGCCGACCGGGGATCTCTGGCTACACCTTC. Amino acid sequence: CASSRPGISGYTF.

The chain joins TRBV19 to TRBJ2-6; 7 bases align to TRBD1. The length of the CDR3 is 18 residues. Trimming cost V 5 bases and J 0 bases; bases outside gene matches: 10. Looked up from germline, CDR1 is LNHDA and CDR2 is SQIVND (reference sequence). This CDR3 reads CASSVVGQSLSGANVLTF. As DNA, the CDR3 is TGTGCCAGTAGTGTAGTGGGACAGTCTCTCTCTGGGGCCAACGTCCTGACTTTC.

Only a few counts were recorded for this clone. CDR3 bases: TGCGCCAGCAGCCCGGTAAGGACAGTAACGAACGTCCTGACTTTC. Its translation: CASSPVRTVTNVLTF. V usage is TRBV5-1 and J usage is TRBJ2-6; TRBD1 might be the D (6 bases). Germline V gene lookup returns CDR1 SGHRS and CDR2 YFSETQ. CDR3 length: 15 amino acids. Between the trimmed V and J ends, which lost 4 bases and 10 bases, there was a span of 18 bases.

This clone was seen a handful of times. V usage is TRBV6-5 and J usage is TRBJ2-7, with D perhaps TRBD1 (6 bases). The CDR3 extends over 15 amino acids. The germline V gene has CDR1 MNHEY and CDR2 SVGAGI. Trimming removed 0 bases from V and 3 bases from J, with 12 bases in between. The DNA for the CDR3 is TGTGCCAGCAGTTACTCCCCGACAGGCAACTACGAGCAGTACTTC. Its protein is CASSYSPTGNYEQYF.

This clone was detected only a few times. The chain uses TRBV11-2 and TRBJ2-7; D is perhaps TRBD1 (6 bases). Deletions cut 1 base from V and 3 bases from J, with 10 bases between. The CDR3 covers 14 residues. Germline assignment: CDR1 SGHAT and CDR2 FQNNGV. CDR3 protein: CASSLATGLYEQYF. The CDR3 DNA follows: TGTGCCAGCAGCTTAGCCACAGGGCTCTACGAGCAGTACTTC. Full variable domain (missing parts from reference TRBV11-2 and TRBJ2-7): EAGVAQSPRYKIIEKRQSVAFWCNPISGHATLYWYQQILGQGPKLLIQFQNNGVVDDSQLPKDRFSAERLKGVDSTLKIQPAKLEDSAVYLCASSLATGLYEQYFGPGTRLTVT.

The chain uses TRBV29-1 and TRBJ2-7; D might be TRBD1 (5 bases). The V end was cut by 3 bases, the J end by 1 base, with 16 bases between. The CDR3 is 15 amino acids. CDR1 and CDR2 from the germline V gene are SQVTM and ANQGSEA. The CDR3 DNA reads as TGCAGCGTTGATATCAATGGGCAGGGATCCTACGAGCAGTACTTC. Its protein product is CSVDINGQGSYEQYF.

CDR3: CASSIGGDYRWNEQFF. In nucleotides, the CDR3 is TGTGCCAGTAGTATTGGGGGGGACTACCGTTGGAATGAGCAGTTCTTC. The chain employs TRBV19 and TRBJ2-1, with 7 bases fitting TRBD2. V trimming: 3 bases; J trimming: 7 bases; junction bases outside the gene matches: 12. This CDR3 is built from 16 residues. Germline CDR1 LNHDA, CDR2 SQIVND (reference sequence). Variable domain in full (rest from reference TRBV19 and TRBJ2-1): DGGITQSPKYLFRKEGQNVTLSCEQNLNHDAMYWYRQDPGQGLRLIYYSQIVNDFQKGDIAEGYSVSREKKESFPLTVTSAQKNPTAFYLCASSIGGDYRWNEQFFGPGTRLTVL.

The chain joins TRBV5-4 to TRBJ2-5, with D maybe TRBD2 (5 bases). Per germline, CDR1 SGHNT and CDR2 YYREEE (reference sequence). V lost 4 bases, J lost 2 bases, and 18 bases lay in between. This CDR3 is 16 amino acids long. In nucleotides, the CDR3 is TGTGCCAGCAGCCGTCGCGGCGGGCTGGGGCAAGAGACCCAGTACTTC. It yields the protein CASSRRGGLGQETQYF.

This chain connects TRBV6-5 to TRBJ2-3; the D gene is possibly TRBD2 (6 bases). Germline assignment: CDR1 MNHEY and CDR2 SVGAGI. This CDR3 spans 15 amino acids. Trimming took 0 bases from V and 4 from J, leaving 11 bases between them. CDR3 bases: TGTGCCAGCAGTTACTCCGGGACTGGGGCAGATACGCAGTATTTT. It translates to CASSYSGTGADTQYF.

This chain links TRBV5-1 with TRBJ2-2; the D gene is possibly TRBD1 (6 bases). CDR1 SGHRS and CDR2 YFSETQ come from the germline V gene. V lost 6 bases, J lost 4 bases, and 16 bases lay in between. This CDR3 has 15 amino acids. The CDR3 sequence is CASTRQAGATGELFF. The CDR3, as DNA: TGCGCCAGCACGAGACAGGCCGGGGCCACCGGGGAGCTGTTTTTT.